The text below deals with one TCR beta chain. No antigen is known for it. 13 Jbeta primers and 60 Vbeta primers were used for the PCR. TCRdb keeps only in-frame clones here, not all; method: immunoSEQ multiplex PCR. The table includes 150,000 to 200,000 clones, approximately 80% detected once. The entry originates in a study of cytomegalovirus exposure and HLA in healthy donors. Regarding the study as a whole: Most TCR sequences proved rare, with some public TCRs found in many donors.

The sequence derives from a male donor in good health and CMV-seronegative. Source material: PBMCs.

CDR3 bases: TGTGCCAGCTCACCCCAAGAGGGGAGGGACATTCAGTACTTC. Amino acid sequence: CASSPQEGRDIQYF. V is TRBV18 and J is TRBJ2-4; 7 nucleotides agree with TRBD2. After removal of 3 bases from V and 8 bases from J, the junction contained 7 bases not matched to a gene. Looked up from germline, CDR1 is KGHSH and CDR2 is LQKENI. The CDR3 loop spans 14 amino acids.